Reported below is one T cell receptor (beta chain). The antigen is not known. V shed 4 bases and J 3 bases; nucleotides not matched to a gene: 9. Germline assignment: CDR1 MGHDK and CDR2 SYGVNS. The CDR3 is made up of 16 amino acids. Preparing the TCRbeta library involved the use of unique molecular identifiers. One entry per CDR3 protein, called by TCRdb with MiXCR from the PCR reads. The data contain about 460,000 distinct CDR3 sequences, 9.5% to 12% of them singletons. This specimen belongs to a study of T-cell reconstitution after alpha-beta-depleted transplantation in children. Overall study findings and caveats: About two months after transplant, alpha-beta T cells reportedly came from several hundred expanded graft clones.

This receptor was obtained from a female patient under 10 years old who had a stem cell transplant for aplastic anemia, so the T cells may come from the graft donor. The specimen was PBMCs, mostly from graft donor cells, collected 180 days after TCRalphabeta/CD19-depleted stem cell transplant. The chain combines TRBV25-1 with TRBJ1-2, with 9 bases lining up with TRBD1. CDR3: CASSAQGASKDYGYTF. The CDR3 bases are TGTGCCAGCAGTGCACAGGGGGCGAGTAAGGACTATGGCTACACCTTC.